This T cell receptor beta chain was captured in a study of blood T cell repertoires in COVID-19. The table came from immunoSEQ multiplex PCR; TCRdb's copy has only in-frame clones and leaves some out. Of about 330,000 clones detected, 88% appear once; the ten largest clones hold about 4.7%. What the recovered Cohort 3 donors had was two negative PCRs, clearance, or symptom resolution. Looked up from germline, CDR1 is SGHTA and CDR2 is FQGTGA. The CDR3 sequence is 14 residues long. Trimming pared 0 bases from V and 1 base from J, leaving 6 bases between. The sequence was collected from a man between 25 and 39 years old who had recovered from COVID-19. The sequenced sample consisted of PBMCs or T cells enriched from blood (not recorded which). The chain joins TRBV7-3 to TRBJ2-5; possible D gene TRBD1, 5 bases. The CDR3 DNA is TGTGCCAGCAGCTTAACGACAGCCCAAGAGACCCAGTACTTC. Translated: CASSLTTAQETQYF. The full variable domain, completed using reference TRBV7-3 and TRBJ2-5, is GAGVSQTPSNKVTEKGKYVELRCDPISGHTALYWYRQSLGQGPEFLIYFQGTGAADDSGLPNDRFFAVRPEGSVSTLKIQRTERGDSAVYLCASSLTTAQETQYFGPGTRLLVL.